A single T cell receptor (beta chain) is shown here with its context. Clones were read by immunoSEQ multiplex PCR, and TCRdb kept only the in-frame ones, dropping some. The data contain 120,000 or so clones, around four fifths of them singletons. The sample is drawn from a study of blood T cell repertoires in COVID-19. Study at large: COVID-19 samples collected from the United States, Italy and Spain covered acute and convalescent phases. Nucleic acid was either cDNA or gDNA, and it came from T cells, B-cell-depleted T cells, or PBMCs.

Sequenced: peripheral blood. This TCR was sampled from an elderly man with active or convalescent COVID-19.

CDR3 DNA sequence: TGTGCCAGCAGTTCCCCGGGACAAAACACCGGGGAGCTGTTTTTT. It is translated as CASSSPGQNTGELFF. This chain links TRBV28 with TRBJ2-2; possibly TRBD1 for D (6 bases). This CDR3 has 15 residues. Trimming pared 4 bases from V and 2 bases from J, leaving 11 bases between. Germline assignment: CDR1 MDHEN and CDR2 SYDVKM.